The entry below describes one T cell receptor (beta chain). What it binds is not known. Mismatch with germline at one junction end may stem from a read error. The sample contains more than one DNA sequence encoding this CDR3. The sample comes from a study of shared clonotypes between healthy human individuals. Study overall: Participating donors consisted of a couple of women and a few men aged 18 to 49. Study-level results: Against clonotypes common to all four donors, non-shared ones had lower generation probabilities.

Genomic DNA of every subset was divided equally among multiple immunoSEQ plates. Sequencing was performed with immunoSEQ multiplex PCR; in TCRdb, only in-frame clones are kept and a portion is missing. The sample consists of about 2.4 million clones, more than 85% of them appearing once. The healthy adult donors were HIV-negative and reported no recent acute infections or vaccinations. The CDR3 runs 13 residues. CDR1 is LNHNV, CDR2 YYDKDF, per germline (reference sequence). The chain couples TRBV15 to TRBJ1-1; a possible D gene is TRBD1 (5 bases). The sequence came from a man aged 18 to 30 in good health. Some clones in this sample may be carry-over from other donors' samples. The specimen sequenced was naive CD4+ T cells from PBMCs. Specified subset: CD45RA+ positively selected. CDR3 loop: CAIRLTVNTEAFF. The CDR3 coding sequence is TGTGCCATACGCCTGACAGTGAACACTGAGGCTTTCTTT.